The entry that follows covers one T cell receptor beta chain sequence. Its target is unknown. The V segment lost 5 bases and the J segment 4 bases; nucleotides outside the gene matches: 7. This CDR3 is built from 14 residues. In germline, CDR1 is DFQATT, CDR2 SNEGSKA (reference sequence). The data were obtained in a study of T cell repertoires in cytomegalovirus infection. About the research overall: From public TCR beta signatures came an indication of both CMV infection and matching HLA type.

One entry per CDR3 protein, called by TCRdb with MiXCR from the reads. Of 250,000 or so distinct CDR3 sequences in the sample, about 12% are singletons; the top ten hold 1.5% to 2%. Findings and caveats of the study: HLA-C-restricted, CMV-specific TCR beta clonotypes were dominant ex vivo. Totalled public TCR beta family frequency picked out people who carried CMV plus the relevant HLA.

The clonotype was recovered from a human donor in good health (CMV status not recorded). Some clones in this sample may be carry-over from other donors' samples. The sequencing input was PBMCs. V is TRBV20-1 and J is TRBJ1-4; 7 bases align to TRBD1. The CDR3 spells CSASPGQINEKLFF. The CDR3 bases are TGCAGTGCTTCTCCGGGACAGATTAATGAAAAACTGTTTTTT.